This T cell receptor (beta chain) originates from a study of T cell changes during pregnancy in multiple sclerosis (dated by TCRdb to between 2018 and 2021). Broadly, across the study: The study examined how the T cell repertoire changed over the course of pregnancy in women with multiple sclerosis.

V gives up 5 bases and J gives up 3 bases, and the segment between their germline ends measures 22 bases. Reading the germline V gene (reference sequence) gives CDR1 MNHEY and CDR2 SMNVEV. The CDR3 sequence holds 17 residues, the cysteine and phenylalanine included. Left in the record is the CDR3 DNA by itself, 51 bases read in frame from the first base. The method was the immunoSEQ multiplex PCR assay. TCRdb limited this immuneACCESS table to in-frame rearrangements with V and J called. A share of clones is missing; checked studies link under half to unresolved V genes, and the rest is unexplained. The sample has 35,000 to 45,000 clones on record, around nine tenths of them singletons. The ten largest make up about 0.53% of the sample. About this clone: The antigen this receptor binds is unknown. No per-base quality is available; no much larger clone lies one base away.

The chain is encoded by TRBV27 joined to TRBJ1-2; TRBD1 might be the D gene, on 5 matching bases. The specimen comprised CD4+ T cells from peripheral blood mononuclear cells, sampled before pregnancy. This sequence was found in a female donor with multiple sclerosis, enrolled in a pregnancy study. The CDR3 in this case is CASSPSLGGGRDYGYTF. DNA sequence: TGTGCCAGCAGTCCGAGCCTTGGGGGGGGGAGGGACTATGGCTACACCTTC.